This T cell receptor beta chain is from a study of T cells in Graves' hyperthyroidism and ophthalmopathy. Study-level information: Sampling of peripheral blood happened at initial diagnosis, prior to any treatment.

Ophthalmopathy cases scored 3 or more on the Clinical Activity Score and 4 or more on NOSPECS grade, with duration below 3 months. Clinical symptoms, serum thyroxine, TRAb, thyroid ultrasound and orbital computed tomography established diagnosis. The germline V gene encodes CDR1 MDHEN and CDR2 SYDVKM. With V trimmed by 7 bases and J by 3 bases, 4 bases remained unmatched. CDR3 length: 14 residues. At least ten counts were recorded for this clonotype. Amplification yielded TCR beta CDR3 regions, with RNA transcripts as the source. HTBI primers were used for first-round RT-PCR of the TCR CDR3. TCRdb redid the calling of the multiplex PCR reads with MiXCR, one entry per CDR3 protein. The data contain around 250,000 distinct CDR3 sequences, about a sixth of them singletons.

This clonotype was obtained from a woman aged 18-30 years with Graves' ophthalmopathy. The V call is TRBV28, the J call TRBJ2-3; the match to TRBD1 covers 10 bases. The sequenced sample was blood. This CDR3 is CASNEGQGTDTQYF. CDR3 bases: TGTGCCAGCAATGAGGGACAGGGGACAGATACGCAGTATTTT.